This passage covers 28 T cell receptor beta chains from one sample sequenced in a study of cytomegalovirus exposure and HLA in healthy donors. Researchers ran the PCR with 60 Vbeta and 13 Jbeta primers. Measured with immunoSEQ multiplex PCR; TCRdb has only the in-frame clones, and not every one. Here the sample spans 120,000 to 150,000 clones, roughly four fifths being singletons. The sequencing input was PBMCs. Source of these receptors: a male donor in good health and CMV-seronegative.

The chain links TRBV5-4 to TRBJ2-2, with TRBD2 matching 9 bases. The CDR3 has 17 amino acids. The V segment lost 4 bases and the J segment 0 bases; nucleotides outside the gene matches: 7. Per the germline V gene, CDR1 is SGHNT and CDR2 is YYREEE (reference sequence). The CDR3 bases are TGTGCCAGCAGCGATGAACTAGCGGGCACGAACACCGGGGAGCTGTTTTTT. This codes for CASSDELAGTNTGELFF.

This clone appeared a few times. The V gene is TRBV7-2, the J gene TRBJ2-3; 8 nucleotides agree with TRBD2. Germline V gene lookup returns CDR1 SGHTA and CDR2 FQGNSA. Losses at the gene ends were 5 bases for V and 2 bases for J; bases not matched to a gene: 6. The CDR3 contains 15 residues. The CDR3 here is CASSLIAGFTDTQYF. The CDR3 nucleotides read TGTGCCAGCAGCCTCATAGCGGGGTTCACAGATACGCAGTATTTT.

The gene calls are TRBV6-1 and TRBJ1-5; tentatively, D is TRBD1 (6 bases). Trimming left V 6 bases short and J 5 bases short, with 17 bases between. In germline, CDR1 is MNHNS, CDR2 SASEGT. The CDR3 totals 15 residues. DNA for the CDR3: TGTGCCAGCAGGGAGGGAGGGGGGCTATATCAGCCCCAGCATTTT. Translating gives CASREGGGLYQPQHF.

This chain links TRBV7-9 with TRBJ1-1; D perhaps matches TRBD1 (6 bases). The CDR3 runs 12 residues. V lost 11 bases and J 2 bases, leaving 12 bases between the germline ends. The germline CDR1 and CDR2 sequences are SEHNR and FQNEAQ (reference sequence). The CDR3 nucleotides are TGTGCCGGCTTCAGGGGAAACACTGAAGCTTTCTTT. Encoded protein: CAGFRGNTEAFF.

This chain links TRBV28 with TRBJ1-5; D is perhaps TRBD1 (6 bases). From germline, CDR1 is MDHEN and CDR2 SYDVKM. Trimming removed 6 bases from V and 0 bases from J, with 21 bases in between. CDR3 length: 18 residues. The CDR3 loop is CASSLPGQTIYSNQPQHF. The CDR3 DNA reads as TGTGCCAGCAGCCTCCCGGGACAAACAATTTATAGCAATCAGCCCCAGCATTTT.

The gene calls are TRBV2 and TRBJ2-3; 10 nucleotides agree with TRBD2. This CDR3 comprises 16 residues. Unmatched junction bases numbered 2, after V lost 0 bases and J lost 2 bases. Germline CDR1 and CDR2: SNHLY and FYNNEI. The CDR3 nucleotides are TGTGCCAGCAGTGAAGCGACTAGCGGGTACACAGATACGCAGTATTTT. Its protein product is CASSEATSGYTDTQYF.

The V call is TRBV30, the J call TRBJ2-7, with 10 bases matching TRBD1. The germline V gene encodes CDR1 GTSNPN and CDR2 SVGIG (reference sequence). This CDR3 is built from 14 residues. The CDR3: CALEGDRGWYEQYF. For the CDR3, the DNA is TGTGCTCTGGAGGGGGACAGGGGATGGTACGAGCAGTACTTC.

This chain links TRBV28 with TRBJ1-5, with 7 bases aligning to TRBD1. The J segment lost 4 bases and the V segment lost 9 bases, leaving 6 bases of the junction unmatched. From germline, CDR1 is MDHEN and CDR2 SYDVKM. The CDR3 loop spans 13 amino acids. CDR3 residues: CASMDRSNQPQHF. The CDR3 DNA follows: TGTGCCAGTATGGACAGGTCAAATCAGCCCCAGCATTTT.

The V and J genes are TRBV11-2 and TRBJ2-7; TRBD2 aligns across 9 bases. V shed 5 bases, J shed 2 bases, and the junction held 4 bases outside the gene matches. Germline CDR1 and CDR2: SGHAT and FQNNGV. This CDR3 is 14 amino acids long. The CDR3 is CASSTRLAAYEQYF. The CDR3 DNA is TGTGCCAGCAGCACTCGACTAGCGGCCTACGAGCAGTACTTC.

The V and J genes are TRBV19 and TRBJ1-4; TRBD1 matches at 7 bases. Losses at the gene ends were 5 bases for V and 5 bases for J; bases not matched to a gene: 8. The CDR3 contains 15 residues. The V gene's germline CDR1 is LNHDA and CDR2 SQIVND (reference sequence). CDR3 sequence (DNA): TGTGCCAGTAGTCCGGGTGGGACAGTAAATGAAAAACTGTTTTTT. Its translation is CASSPGGTVNEKLFF.

This clone was picked up a small number of times. The chain couples TRBV4-3 to TRBJ1-4; D not certain. Trimming stripped 3 bases from V and 8 bases from J, with 13 bases between. The CDR3 has 14 amino acids. Looked up from germline, CDR1 is LGHNA and CDR2 is YSLEER. The CDR3 bases are TGCGCCAGCAGCCACATCCTCAGATCGGAAAAACTGTTTTTT. It codes for CASSHILRSEKLFF.

This clone appeared a single time. Germline is not matched at one junction end, which may reflect a read error. The rearrangement links TRBV4-3 to TRBJ1-2, with D uncertain. The CDR3 runs 13 residues. Germline V gene data show CDR1 as LGHNA and CDR2 as YSLEER. DNA for the CDR3: TGCGCCAGCAGCCCACCGGGGTTGGCAGTTTATATGTTC. It yields the protein CASSPPGLAVYMF.

The chain is built from TRBV18 and TRBJ2-1, with D possibly TRBD1 on 5 matching bases. Germline CDR1 KGHSH, CDR2 LQKENI. The V end lost 0 bases, the J end lost 2 bases, and 11 bases lay between the germline ends. CDR3 length: 16 residues. The CDR3 region is CASSPPSGHTYNEQFF. CDR3 sequence (DNA): TGTGCCAGCTCACCACCTTCCGGACATACCTACAATGAGCAGTTCTTC.

The chain joins TRBV9 to TRBJ2-3; D unclear. Germline loops: CDR1 SGDLS, CDR2 YYNGEE. Trimming left V 0 bases short and J 9 bases short, with 8 bases between. The CDR3 extends over 12 amino acids. The CDR3 DNA follows: TGTGCCAGCAGCGTAGAAGAGAACACGCAGTATTTT. Translating gives CASSVEENTQYF.

The rearrangement joins TRBV4-3 to TRBJ2-3; TRBD1 matches 11 bases. The CDR3 is 16 amino acids. CDR1 is LGHNA and CDR2 is YSLEER in the germline V gene. J lost 5 bases, V lost 4 bases, and 8 bases had no gene match. In nucleotides, the CDR3 is TGCGCCAGCAGCCTAACCCCCGGGACAGGGGGAGATACGCAGTATTTT. Translation: CASSLTPGTGGDTQYF.

This chain joins TRBV18 and TRBJ2-3; D remains unclear. Germline V gives CDR1 KGHSH, CDR2 LQKENI. Trimming took 1 base from V and 5 from J, leaving 19 bases between them. The CDR3 length is 17 residues. In nucleotides, the CDR3 is TGTGCCAGCTCACCACTTGAGAGACATTCATCCGAAGATACGCAGTATTTT. Amino acids: CASSPLERHSSEDTQYF. Variable domain in full (rest from reference TRBV18 and TRBJ2-3): NAGVMQNPRHLVRRRGQEARLRCSPMKGHSHVYWYRQLPEEGLKFMVYLQKENIIDESGMPKERFSAEFPKEGPSILRIQQVVRGDSAAYFCASSPLERHSSEDTQYFGPGTRLTVL.

The rearrangement joins TRBV19 to TRBJ1-5; unclear D gene. The CDR3 totals 13 residues. V shed 4 bases and J shed 2 bases, with 6 bases lying between them. Germline values: CDR1 LNHDA, CDR2 SQIVND (reference sequence). The DNA for the CDR3 is TGTGCCAGTAGTACTACAGGCAATCAGCCCCAGCATTTT. This sequence encodes CASSTTGNQPQHF.

The chain employs TRBV6-6 and TRBJ2-3; D is ambiguous. Germline CDR1 is MNHNY and CDR2 is SVGAGI (reference sequence). Trimming pared 4 bases from V and 4 bases from J, leaving 12 bases between. CDR3 length equals 14 residues. CDR3 sequence (DNA): TGTGCCAGCAGTTTCCGACTGGAAGCAGATACGCAGTATTTT. This gives the protein CASSFRLEADTQYF.

CDR3 loop: CASNSTGTYEQYF. DNA for the CDR3: TGTGCCAGCAACTCGACAGGTACCTACGAGCAGTACTTC. The V and J genes are TRBV11-2 and TRBJ2-7; D might be TRBD1 (6 bases). V dropped 7 bases and J dropped 2 bases, with 12 bases sitting between them. This CDR3 contains 13 residues. Germline CDR1 is SGHAT and CDR2 is FQNNGV.

This clone was detected only a few times. The chain joins TRBV5-1 to TRBJ2-3, with D perhaps TRBD2 (6 bases). Germline CDR1 and CDR2: SGHRS and YFSETQ. V shed 4 bases and J shed 6 bases, with 21 bases lying between them. The CDR3 has 16 residues. The CDR3, as DNA: TGCGCCAGCAGCCCCGGGGGACCCAATCCTGCGGATACGCAGTATTTT. Its translation: CASSPGGPNPADTQYF.

The CDR3: CASSPGTGRGDTQYF. The CDR3 nucleotides are TGTGCCAGCAGCCCAGGGACAGGGAGGGGGGATACGCAGTATTTT. The V and J genes are TRBV5-4 and TRBJ2-3, with 9 bases that match TRBD1. The length of the CDR3 is 15 residues. Germline V lookup: CDR1 SGHNT, CDR2 YYREEE (reference sequence). V was clipped by 4 bases and J by 6 bases; unmatched bases: 9. Variable domain in full (rest from reference TRBV5-4 and TRBJ2-3): ETGVTQSPTHLIKTRGQQVTLRCSSQSGHNTVSWYQQALGQGPQFIFQYYREEENGRGNFPPRFSGLQFPNYSSELNVNALELDDSALYLCASSPGTGRGDTQYFGPGTRLTVL.

The rearrangement joins TRBV7-9 to TRBJ2-1; 12 bases map to TRBD2. Trimming removed 5 bases from V and 0 bases from J; junction bases left unmatched: 2. CDR3 size: 16 residues. Germline lookup yields CDR1 SEHNR and CDR2 FQNEAQ (reference sequence). The CDR3 spells CASSPTSGGSYNEQFF. In DNA form, the CDR3 reads TGTGCCAGCAGCCCGACTAGCGGGGGCTCCTACAATGAGCAGTTCTTC.

The V call is TRBV19, the J call TRBJ2-3; TRBD1 is a possible D gene (6 bases). The germline V and J ends were trimmed by 3 bases and 0 bases, with 10 bases remaining between them. From germline, CDR1 is LNHDA and CDR2 SQIVND (reference sequence). The CDR3 is 15 residues long. The CDR3 reads CASSMGTLSTDTQYF. In DNA form, the CDR3 reads TGTGCCAGTAGTATGGGGACATTAAGCACAGATACGCAGTATTTT. The full variable domain, rest sourced from reference TRBV19 and TRBJ2-3, is DGGITQSPKYLFRKEGQNVTLSCEQNLNHDAMYWYRQDPGQGLRLIYYSQIVNDFQKGDIAEGYSVSREKKESFPLTVTSAQKNPTAFYLCASSMGTLSTDTQYFGPGTRLTVL.

In this sample, this clone turned up a few times. V gene TRBV30 combines with J gene TRBJ2-7; 7 positions agree with TRBD1. This CDR3 is 12 amino acids long. Germline loops: CDR1 GTSNPN, CDR2 SVGIG (reference sequence). V was clipped by 4 bases and J by 1 base; unmatched bases: 1. The CDR3 spells CAWTRGSYEQYF. The CDR3 nucleotides are TGTGCCTGGACCAGGGGGTCCTACGAGCAGTACTTC. The whole variable domain, remainder taken from reference TRBV30 and TRBJ2-7, is SQTIHQWPATLVQPVGSPLSLECTVEGTSNPNLYWYRQAAGRGLQLLFYSVGIGQISSEVPQNLSASRPQDRQFILSSKKLLLSDSGFYLCAWTRGSYEQYFGPGTRLTVT.

CDR3: CATQDLAGGYTQYF. Written as DNA, the CDR3 is TGTGCCACGCAGGACCTAGCGGGAGGATATACGCAGTATTTT. This rearrangement joins TRBV15 to TRBJ2-3, with 11 bases matching TRBD2. CDR3 length equals 14 residues. CDR1 is LNHNV, CDR2 YYDKDF, per germline (reference sequence). V lost 9 bases and J lost 7; bases outside the gene matches: 9.

The J gene is TRBJ2-1, the V gene TRBV7-2; D may be TRBD2 (6 bases). Germline CDR1 reads SGHTA; CDR2 reads FQGNSA. The CDR3 is 15 amino acids. V lost 1 base, J lost 7 bases, and 14 bases lay in between. The CDR3 nucleotides are TGTGCCAGCAGCTTAGAAGGCTGGGGACTTAATGAGCAGTTCTTC. This encodes CASSLEGWGLNEQFF.

The rearrangement joins TRBV5-6 to TRBJ2-7; 9 nucleotides agree with TRBD1. The CDR3 sequence is 15 residues long. Germline CDR1 SGHDT, CDR2 YYEEEE. The V segment lost 2 bases and the J segment 1 base; nucleotides outside the gene matches: 4. CDR3 coding DNA: TGTGCCAGCAGCTTCCCGACAGGGGGTTCCTACGAGCAGTACTTC. Residues: CASSFPTGGSYEQYF.

The chain is built from TRBV4-1 and TRBJ2-5, with D unclear. Trimming pared 0 bases from V and 5 bases from J, leaving 13 bases between. The CDR3 consists of 15 residues. Looked up from germline, CDR1 is MGHRA and CDR2 is YSYEKL. The CDR3 bases are TGCGCCAGCAGCCAAGATCCGACCAGAGGTGAGACCCAGTACTTC. It is translated as CASSQDPTRGETQYF.